The present entry profiles one T cell receptor beta chain with its context. Antigen specificity is unknown. The germline V gene encodes CDR1 SGHNT and CDR2 YYREEE (reference sequence). The CDR3 length is 15 residues. The V gene end was trimmed by 4 bases and the J gene end by 1 base; junction bases not matched to a gene: 5. The primer mix had 60 Vbeta and 13 Jbeta primers. TCRdb's table, derived via immunoSEQ multiplex PCR, lists solely in-frame clones and lacks some. The sample has just over 150,000 clones, 65% to 90% seen once. This specimen comes from a study of cytomegalovirus exposure and HLA in healthy donors. Regarding the study as a whole: At a 0.05 false discovery rate, a later analysis found some 17,000 TCR beta sequences to be associated with HLA alleles.

The rearrangement links TRBV5-4 to TRBJ1-1; 9 bases map to TRBD1. The sequencing sample was made of PBMCs. The TCR originated in a woman under 30 in good health and CMV-seronegative. The DNA of the CDR3 is TGTGCCAGCAGCCTAGGACAGGGGCGGAACACTGAAGCTTTCTTT. It codes for CASSLGQGRNTEAFF.